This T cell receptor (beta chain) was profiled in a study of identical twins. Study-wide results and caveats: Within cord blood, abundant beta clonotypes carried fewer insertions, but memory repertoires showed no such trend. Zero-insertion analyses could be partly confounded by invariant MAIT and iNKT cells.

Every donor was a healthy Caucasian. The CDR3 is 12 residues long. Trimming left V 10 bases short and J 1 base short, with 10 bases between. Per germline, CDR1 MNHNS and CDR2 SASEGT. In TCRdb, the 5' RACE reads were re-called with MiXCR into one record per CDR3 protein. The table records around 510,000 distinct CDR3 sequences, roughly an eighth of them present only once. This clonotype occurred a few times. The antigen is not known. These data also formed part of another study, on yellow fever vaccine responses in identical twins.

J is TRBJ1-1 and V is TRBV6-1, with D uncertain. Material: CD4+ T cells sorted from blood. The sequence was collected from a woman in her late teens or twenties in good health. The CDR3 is CANKDGNTEAFF. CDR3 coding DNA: TGTGCCAACAAGGACGGGAACACTGAAGCTTTCTTT.